The present T cell receptor beta chain was sequenced within a study of T cells in Graves' hyperthyroidism and ophthalmopathy. The CDR3 has 13 amino acids. Germline V lookup: CDR1 GTSNPN, CDR2 SVGIG (reference sequence). V shed 8 bases, J shed 14 bases, and the junction held 10 bases outside the gene matches. With respect to this clonotype: Its antigen is not identified.

Clinical symptoms, serum thyroxine and TRAb, thyroid ultrasound and orbital computed tomography were used for the diagnoses. PBMCs were collected from a 10 ml volume of fresh peripheral blood. Amplified regions were TCR beta CDR3 sequences from RNA transcripts. Initially, a first-round RT-PCR of the TCR CDR3 employed the HTBI primer set. TCRdb re-called the multiplex PCR reads with MiXCR, one entry per CDR3 protein. The sample consists of around 700,000 distinct CDR3 sequences, roughly a sixth of them appearing once. Broader study findings: Most clonotypes that expanded in the thyroid above 0.001 also showed up in blood.

Source material: blood. The chain recombines TRBV30 with TRBJ2-1; 15 bases fit TRBD2. This sequence originates from a woman between 45 and 65 years old with Graves' hyperthyroidism that later progressed to Graves' ophthalmopathy. CDR3 protein: CAGLAGGPSKEFF. For the CDR3, the DNA is TGTGCCGGACTAGCGGGAGGGCCCTCCAAAGAGTTCTTC. Complete variable domain (other parts from reference TRBV30 and TRBJ2-1): SQTIHQWPATLVQPVGSPLSLECTVEGTSNPNLYWYRQAAGRGLQLLFYSVGIGQISSEVPQNLSASRPQDRQFILSSKKLLLSDSGFYLCAGLAGGPSKEFFGPGTRLTVL.